The clone carrying this T cell receptor (beta chain) occurred a few times. The antigen remains unidentified. At least 6 million PBMCs were isolated per sample. This sample was included in a study of blood T cells in healthy people across ages. Then a second PCR, running about 6 to 12 cycles, was carried out with a sample-barcoded 5' primer and a J-beta primer mix. TCRdb redid the calling of the 5' RACE reads with MiXCR, one entry per CDR3 protein. The sample lists hundreds of thousands of distinct CDR3 sequences, around 46% seen once, with about an eighth in the top ten. General study findings and limits: Underestimates were what the diversity estimates from one million T cells were considered to be. Greater diversity and more naive CD4+ cells were seen in long-lived donors than in aged donors.

The sequencing input was blood. This TCR derives from a man in his thirties or forties in good health.

The CDR3: CASSRRARETYEQYF. The CDR3 DNA sequence: TGTGCCAGCAGCCGGCGGGCGAGGGAGACCTACGAGCAGTACTTC. The chain combines TRBV7-9 with TRBJ2-7, with D perhaps TRBD2 (5 bases). Germline lookup yields CDR1 SEHNR and CDR2 FQNEAQ (reference sequence). This CDR3 is 15 amino acids long. The V and J ends lost 5 bases and 2 bases respectively, with 16 bases between them.